This T cell receptor (beta chain) is from a study of monozygotic twins with inflammatory bowel disease (dated by TCRdb to the late 2010s). General notes on the study: The full study comprised some 30 monozygotic twin pairs: nine German pairs (four IBD-concordant, five IBD-discordant) and 19 IBD-discordant Danish pairs. Disease-associated traits were sought mainly through comparisons between IBD patients and their genetically identical healthy co-twins within discordant pairs. Each individual had, on average, about 151 000 unique TCRalpha sequences and 181 000 unique TCRbeta sequences available for analysis. Overall study outcomes, separate from this receptor: TCRbeta repertoire diversity, by inverse Simpson index, was decreased in IBD patients compared with their healthy co-twins. Distinction between different T cell subtypes could not be achieved in the analysis. Repertoire similarity did not differ between concordant and discordant twins, which could be due to limited statistical power. Background noise and inter-individual variability may have been introduced into the repertoires by the differing immunosuppressive treatments among patients. Fewer clonotypes were shared with other individuals by IBD patients than by healthy twins, most markedly in patients showing signs of disease activity. No single strong signal or clonotype linked to IBD turned up in the results, so the idea that one exists was not supported.

CDR1 and CDR2, per the germline V gene (reference sequence), are SEHNR and FQNEAQ. The CDR3 has 15 amino acids, counting the end cysteine and phenylalanine. The entry carries no DNA sequence. From each donor, a roughly 2.7 ml peripheral blood sample was drawn into PAXgene tubes and stored at -80 degrees C. Total RNA was isolated from whole blood with the PAXgene blood miRNA kit on an automated QIAcube, without T cell sorting. Deep TCRalpha and TCRbeta repertoire profiling with unique molecular barcoding was performed on peripheral blood of monozygotic twin pairs concordant or discordant for inflammatory bowel disease. Smoking habits were recorded for all twin pairs, and each individual was classified as a current, former or never smoker. Points on this clonotype: No cognate antigen has been identified for it.

Libraries were made using 5' RACE. Each TCR library was prepared from about 4,000 ng of total RNA. cDNA was synthesized with SMARTScribe reverse transcriptase in eight separate reactions per sample. During cDNA synthesis, unique molecular identifiers containing a 6-nucleotide sample barcode were introduced by template switching. TCRalpha and TCRbeta cDNA was amplified by two nested PCRs of around 16 and 10 cycles, with bead purification after each PCR. Before amplification, the cDNA was treated with uracil DNA-glycosylase and purified using the QIAquick PCR purification kit. The second PCR added Illumina TruSeq-compatible adapters along with sample-specific barcodes. TapeStation and Qubit were used to check library quality and concentration, and 4 to 6 ng of each library was pooled. The pooled libraries were sequenced with 2 x 100 bp reads and custom sequencing primers on an Illumina HiSeq2500 single-index Rapid Run. Under the source paper's analysis protocol: MiGEC version 1.2.6 was used for UMI-based consensus assembly, which corrected PCR and sequencing errors. MiXCR version 2.1.1 was used for V(D)J alignment, clonotype assembly and CDR3 extraction. Gene usage, clonotype sharing and MAIT/NKT TCR abundance were normalised by analysing the top 1000, 10 000 and 20 000 clonotypes per sample. Diversity was computed as the inverse Simpson index with the vegan R package after downsampling to 27 000 UMIs. Paired Mann-Whitney U tests on discordant twin pairs were used, with Benjamini-Hochberg multiple-testing correction. Each entry corresponds to one CDR3 protein sequence from reads that TCRdb reprocessed, and DNA is not given. TCRdb, not the authors, supplied the V and J calls. Per the sample table, the count is approximately 400,000 distinct CDR3 sequences. The ten largest make up just over 2.5% of the sample.

The sequence joins TRBV7-9 to TRBJ2-7; TCRdb returns TRBD2, unconfirmable since there is no DNA. Sample: blood. This TCR was recovered from a human donor with ulcerative colitis or Crohn's disease, or a healthy co-twin of an affected twin (not recorded which). The CDR3 reads as follows: CASSNIAGSSYEQYF.